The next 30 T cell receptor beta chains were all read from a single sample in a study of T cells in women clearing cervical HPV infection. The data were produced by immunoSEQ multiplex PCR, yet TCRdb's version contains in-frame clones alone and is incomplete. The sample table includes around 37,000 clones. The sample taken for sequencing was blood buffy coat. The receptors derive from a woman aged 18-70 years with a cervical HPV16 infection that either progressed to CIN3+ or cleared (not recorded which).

The sequenced CDR3 bases are TGTGCCAGCAGCGGGGGGAACACAGATACG. Its protein is CASSGGNTDT. The entire CDR3 protein reads CASSGGNTDTQYF. The rearrangement uses TRBV3-1 (or the pseudogene TRBV3-2) and TRBJ2-3; weak D call: TRBD2 (6 bases). The read ends 3 residues shy of where the CDR3 ends; the end is completed using the germline J gene. This CDR3 has 13 residues. Germline CDR1 LGHDT, CDR2 YNNKEL (reference sequence). Deletions cut 5 bases from V and 2 bases from J, with 8 bases between.

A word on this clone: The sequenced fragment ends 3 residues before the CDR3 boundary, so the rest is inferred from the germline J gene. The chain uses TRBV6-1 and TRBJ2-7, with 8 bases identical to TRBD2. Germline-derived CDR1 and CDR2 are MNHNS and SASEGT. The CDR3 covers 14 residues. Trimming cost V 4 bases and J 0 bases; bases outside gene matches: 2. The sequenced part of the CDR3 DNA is TGTGCCAGCAGTGGGAGCGGGAGCTCCTACGAG. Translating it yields CASSGSGSSYE. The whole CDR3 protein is CASSGSGSSYEQYF.

This chain's CDR3 is CASSPGGGRTYEQYF. The sequenced CDR3 bases are TGTGCCAGCAGCCCCGGGGGGGGGCGAACCTACGAG. This sequence joins TRBV11-2 and TRBJ2-7, with TRBD2 matching over 8 bases. The CDR3 goes on 3 residues after the read ends, and that part is filled in from the germline J gene. Germline assignment: CDR1 SGHAT and CDR2 FQNNGV. This CDR3 region has 15 residues. J was trimmed by 2 bases and V by 5 bases; bases with no gene match: 8. The full variable domain, rest sourced from reference TRBV11-2 and TRBJ2-7, is EAGVAQSPRYKIIEKRQSVAFWCNPISGHATLYWYQQILGQGPKLLIQFQNNGVVDDSQLPKDRFSAERLKGVDSTLKIQPAKLEDSAVYLCASSPGGGRTYEQYFGPGTRLTVT.

The CDR3 DNA, read in part, is TGTGCCAGCAACGGGGGATTCAACACAGATACG. It is translated as CASNGGFNTDT. Given in full, the CDR3 is CASNGGFNTDTQYF. The V and J genes are TRBV2 and TRBJ2-3, with D perhaps TRBD2 (6 bases). The read stops 3 residues short of the end of the CDR3; the missing end is completed from the germline J gene. The CDR3 consists of 14 residues. CDR1 is SNHLY and CDR2 is FYNNEI in the germline V gene. Trimming cost V 7 bases and J 2 bases, with 13 bases left between them.

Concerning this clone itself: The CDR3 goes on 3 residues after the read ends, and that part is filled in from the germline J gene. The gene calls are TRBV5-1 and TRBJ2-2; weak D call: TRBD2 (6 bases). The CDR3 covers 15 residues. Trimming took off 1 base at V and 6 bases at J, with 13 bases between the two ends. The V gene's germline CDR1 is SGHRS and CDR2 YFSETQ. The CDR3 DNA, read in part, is TGCGCCAGCAGCTTGAGAGCGGGTTCTTCCGGGGAG. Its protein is CASSLRAGSSGE. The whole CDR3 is CASSLRAGSSGELFF.

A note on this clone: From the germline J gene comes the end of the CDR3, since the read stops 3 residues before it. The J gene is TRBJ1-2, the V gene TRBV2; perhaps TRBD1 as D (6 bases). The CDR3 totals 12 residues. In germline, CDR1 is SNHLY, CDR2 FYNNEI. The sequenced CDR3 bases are TGTGCCAGCAAACGGGACACAGATACC. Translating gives CASKRDTDT. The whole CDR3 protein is CASKRDTDTYTF.

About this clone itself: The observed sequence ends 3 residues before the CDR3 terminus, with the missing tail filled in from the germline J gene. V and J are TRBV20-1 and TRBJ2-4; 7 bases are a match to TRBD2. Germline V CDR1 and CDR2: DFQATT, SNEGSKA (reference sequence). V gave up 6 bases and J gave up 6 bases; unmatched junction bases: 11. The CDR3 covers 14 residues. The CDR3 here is CSAPLAVSSNIQYF. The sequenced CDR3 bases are TGCAGTGCACCCCTAGCGGTTTCATCAAACATT.

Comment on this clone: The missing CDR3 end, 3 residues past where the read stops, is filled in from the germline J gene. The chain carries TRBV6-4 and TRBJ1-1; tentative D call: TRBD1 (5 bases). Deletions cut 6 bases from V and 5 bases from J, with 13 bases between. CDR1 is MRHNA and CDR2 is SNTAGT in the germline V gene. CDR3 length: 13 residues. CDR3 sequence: CASRLGRDTEAFF. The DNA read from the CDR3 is TGTGCCAGCAGACTCGGCAGGGATACTGAA.

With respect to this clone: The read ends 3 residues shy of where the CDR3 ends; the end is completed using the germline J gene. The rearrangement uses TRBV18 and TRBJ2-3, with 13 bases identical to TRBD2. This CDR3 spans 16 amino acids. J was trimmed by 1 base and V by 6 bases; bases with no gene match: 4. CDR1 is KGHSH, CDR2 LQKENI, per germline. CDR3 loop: CASSHTSGGGTDTQYF. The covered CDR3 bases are TGTGCCAGCTCCCACACTAGCGGGGGGGGCACAGATACG.

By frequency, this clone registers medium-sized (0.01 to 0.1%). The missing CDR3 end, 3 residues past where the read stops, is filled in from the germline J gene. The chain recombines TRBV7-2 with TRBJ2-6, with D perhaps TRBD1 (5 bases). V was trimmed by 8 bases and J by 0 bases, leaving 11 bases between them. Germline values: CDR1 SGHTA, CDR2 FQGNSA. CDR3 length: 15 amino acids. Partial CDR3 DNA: TGTGCCAGCGTCGATACAGGCTCTGGGGCCAACGTC. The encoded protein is CASVDTGSGANV. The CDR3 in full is CASVDTGSGANVLTF.

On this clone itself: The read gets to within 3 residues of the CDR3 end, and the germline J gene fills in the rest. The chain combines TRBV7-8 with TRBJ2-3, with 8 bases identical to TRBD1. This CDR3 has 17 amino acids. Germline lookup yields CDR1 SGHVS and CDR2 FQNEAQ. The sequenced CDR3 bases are TGTGCCAGCAGCTTGACCGGGACAACTCAGGGGGCCCAGCCG. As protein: CASSLTGTTQGAQP. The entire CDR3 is CASSLTGTTQGAQPQYF.

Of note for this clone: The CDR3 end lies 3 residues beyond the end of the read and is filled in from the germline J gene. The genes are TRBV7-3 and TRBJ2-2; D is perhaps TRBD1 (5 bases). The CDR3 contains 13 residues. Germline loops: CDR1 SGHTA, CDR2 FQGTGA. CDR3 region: CASSPGQMRTLFF. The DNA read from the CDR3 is TGTGCCAGCAGCCCAGGACAAATGAGGACG.

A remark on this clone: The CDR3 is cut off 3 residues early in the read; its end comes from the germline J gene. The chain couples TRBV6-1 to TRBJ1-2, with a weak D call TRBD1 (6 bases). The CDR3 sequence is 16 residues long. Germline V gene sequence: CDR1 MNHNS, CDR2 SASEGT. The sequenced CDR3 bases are TGTGCCAGCAGTGAAAGCGGATTATTCAGGGGCAGCGGC. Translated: CASSESGLFRGSG. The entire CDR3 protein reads CASSESGLFRGSGYTF.

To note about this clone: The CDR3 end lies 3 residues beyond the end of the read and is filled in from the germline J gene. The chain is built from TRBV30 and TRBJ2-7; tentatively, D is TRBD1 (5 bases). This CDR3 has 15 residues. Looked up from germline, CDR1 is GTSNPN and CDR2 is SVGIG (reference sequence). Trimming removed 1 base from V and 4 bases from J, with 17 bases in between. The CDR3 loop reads CAWSGTLGVRYEQYF. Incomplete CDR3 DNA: TGTGCCTGGAGTGGCACCCTAGGGGTCCGGTACGAG.

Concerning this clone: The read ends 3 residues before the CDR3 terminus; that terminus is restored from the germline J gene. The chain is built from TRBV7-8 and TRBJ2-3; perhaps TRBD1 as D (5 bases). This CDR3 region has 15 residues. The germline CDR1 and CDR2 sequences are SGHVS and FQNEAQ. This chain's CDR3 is CASSLASMGQETQYF. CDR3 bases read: TGTGCCAGCAGCTTAGCCTCGATGGGGCAAGAGACG. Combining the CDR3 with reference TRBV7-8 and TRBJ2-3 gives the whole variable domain GAGVSQSPRYKVAKRGQDVALRCDPISGHVSLFWYQQALGQGPEFLTYFQNEAQLDKSGLPSDRFFAERPEGSVSTLKIQRTQQEDSAVYLCASSLASMGQETQYFGPGTRLTVL.

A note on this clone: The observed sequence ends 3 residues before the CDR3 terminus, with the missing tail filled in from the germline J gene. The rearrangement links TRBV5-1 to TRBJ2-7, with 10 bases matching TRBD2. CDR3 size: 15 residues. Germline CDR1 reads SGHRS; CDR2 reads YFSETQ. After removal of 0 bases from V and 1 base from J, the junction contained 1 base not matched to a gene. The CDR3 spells CASSLVLAGSYEQYF. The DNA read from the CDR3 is TGCGCCAGCAGCTTGGTACTAGCGGGATCCTACGAG.

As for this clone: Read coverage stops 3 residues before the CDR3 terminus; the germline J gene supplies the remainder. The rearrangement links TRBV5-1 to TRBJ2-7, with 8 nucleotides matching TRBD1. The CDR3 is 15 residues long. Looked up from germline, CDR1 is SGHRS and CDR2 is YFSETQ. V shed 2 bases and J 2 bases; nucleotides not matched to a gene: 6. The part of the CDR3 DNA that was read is TGCGCCAGCAGCTTATCTCAGGGGGCGACCTACGAG. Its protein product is CASSLSQGATYE. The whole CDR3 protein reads CASSLSQGATYEQYF.

The CDR3 DNA, read in part, is TGCGCCAGCAGCCAAGACGTGGGCCTGGACTATGGT. Protein product: CASSQDVGLDYG. The full CDR3 protein reads CASSQDVGLDYGQYF. The rearrangement links TRBV4-1 to TRBJ2-4; D may be TRBD2 (6 bases). The DNA ends 3 residues before the CDR3 does, and the rest of the CDR3 is filled in from the germline J gene. Germline V gene data show CDR1 as MGHRA and CDR2 as YSYEKL. The CDR3 consists of 15 residues.

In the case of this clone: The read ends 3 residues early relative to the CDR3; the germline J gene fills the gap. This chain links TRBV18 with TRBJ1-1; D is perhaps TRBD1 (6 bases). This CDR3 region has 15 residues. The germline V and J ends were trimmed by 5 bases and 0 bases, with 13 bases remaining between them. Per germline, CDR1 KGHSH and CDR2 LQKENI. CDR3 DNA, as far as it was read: TGTGCCAGCTCAACGGGGACATACATGAACACTGAA. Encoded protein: CASSTGTYMNTE. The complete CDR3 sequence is CASSTGTYMNTEAFF.

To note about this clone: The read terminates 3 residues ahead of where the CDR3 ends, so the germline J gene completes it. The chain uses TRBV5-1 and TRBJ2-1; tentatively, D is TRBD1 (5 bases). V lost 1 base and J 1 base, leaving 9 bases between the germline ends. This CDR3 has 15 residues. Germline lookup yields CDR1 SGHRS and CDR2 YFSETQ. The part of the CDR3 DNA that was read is TGCGCCAGCAGCTTGCAGGCAGGGTCCTACAATGAG. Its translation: CASSLQAGSYNE. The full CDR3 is CASSLQAGSYNEQFF.

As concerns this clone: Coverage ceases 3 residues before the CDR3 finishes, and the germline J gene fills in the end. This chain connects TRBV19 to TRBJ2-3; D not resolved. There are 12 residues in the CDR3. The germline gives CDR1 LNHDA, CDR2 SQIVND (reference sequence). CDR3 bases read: TGTGCCAGTAGTCTCCGAGGCTCGCCG. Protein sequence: CASSLRGSP. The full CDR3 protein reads CASSLRGSPQYF.

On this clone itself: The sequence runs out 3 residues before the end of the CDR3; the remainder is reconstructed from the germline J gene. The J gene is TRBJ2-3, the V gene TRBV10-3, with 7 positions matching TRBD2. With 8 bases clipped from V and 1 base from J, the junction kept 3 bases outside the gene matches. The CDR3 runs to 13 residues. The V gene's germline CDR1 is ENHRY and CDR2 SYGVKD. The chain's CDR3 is CAIEAGGTDTQYF. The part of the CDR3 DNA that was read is TGTGCCATCGAGGCGGGAGGCACAGATACG.

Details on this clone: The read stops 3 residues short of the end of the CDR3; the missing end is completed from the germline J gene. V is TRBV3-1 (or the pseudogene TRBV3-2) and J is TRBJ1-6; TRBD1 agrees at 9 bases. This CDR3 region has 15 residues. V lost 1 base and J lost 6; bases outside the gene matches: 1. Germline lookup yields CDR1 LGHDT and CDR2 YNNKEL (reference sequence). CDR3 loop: CASSQAGQGNSPLHF. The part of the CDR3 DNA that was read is TGTGCCAGCAGCCAAGCGGGACAGGGTAATTCACCC.

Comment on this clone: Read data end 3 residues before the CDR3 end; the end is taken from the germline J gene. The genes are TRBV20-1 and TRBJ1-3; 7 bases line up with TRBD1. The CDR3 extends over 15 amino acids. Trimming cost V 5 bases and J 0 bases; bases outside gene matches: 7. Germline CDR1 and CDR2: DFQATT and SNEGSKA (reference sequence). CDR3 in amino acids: CSAYRGQSSGNTIYF. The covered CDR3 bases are TGCAGTGCTTACCGGGGACAGAGCTCTGGAAACACC.

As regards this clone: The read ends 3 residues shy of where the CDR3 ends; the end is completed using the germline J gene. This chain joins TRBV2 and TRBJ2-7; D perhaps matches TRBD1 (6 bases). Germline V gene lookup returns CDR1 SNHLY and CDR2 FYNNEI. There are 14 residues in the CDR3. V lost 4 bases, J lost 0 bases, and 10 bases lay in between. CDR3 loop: CASSGDRSSYEQYF. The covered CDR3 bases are TGTGCCAGCAGTGGAGACAGGAGCTCCTACGAG.

CDR3 sequence reads: CASSLVRGNYGETQYF. The covered CDR3 bases are TGTGCCAGCAGCTTAGTCAGGGGCAACTATGGGGAGACC. The chain recombines TRBV7-7 with TRBJ2-5; a possible D gene is TRBD1 (6 bases). The CDR3 end is not reached by the read, which stops 3 residues before it; the germline J gene fills it in. CDR3 length equals 16 residues. V was pared by 1 base and J by 5 bases, with 17 bases between. Looked up from germline, CDR1 is SSHAT and CDR2 is FNYEAQ (reference sequence).

The covered CDR3 bases are TGTGCCAGCAGCTTAGCCGGACAGGGAAGGGAGACC. Translation gives CASSLAGQGRET. The full CDR3 sequence reads CASSLAGQGRETQYF. The chain is built from TRBV7-9 and TRBJ2-5; TRBD1 agrees at 8 bases. From the germline J gene comes the end of the CDR3, since the read stops 3 residues before it. The V segment lost 0 bases and the J segment 5 bases; nucleotides outside the gene matches: 5. This CDR3 contains 15 residues. The germline V gene encodes CDR1 SEHNR and CDR2 FQNEAQ (reference sequence).

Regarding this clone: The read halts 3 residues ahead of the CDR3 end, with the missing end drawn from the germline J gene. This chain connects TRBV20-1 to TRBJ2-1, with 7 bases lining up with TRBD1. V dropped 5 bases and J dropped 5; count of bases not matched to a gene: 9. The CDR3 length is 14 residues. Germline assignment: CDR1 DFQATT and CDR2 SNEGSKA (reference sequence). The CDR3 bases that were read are TGCAGTGCTGAAGCCAGGGACAGACACAATGAG. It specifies CSAEARDRHNE. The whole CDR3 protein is CSAEARDRHNEQFF.

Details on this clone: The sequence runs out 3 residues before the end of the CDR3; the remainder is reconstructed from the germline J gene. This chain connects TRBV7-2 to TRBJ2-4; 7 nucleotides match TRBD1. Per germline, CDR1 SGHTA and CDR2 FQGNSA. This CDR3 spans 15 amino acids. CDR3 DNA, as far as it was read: TGTGCCAGCAGCTTAGCGACAGGGACCTTTCGTGGT. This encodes CASSLATGTFRG. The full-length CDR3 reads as CASSLATGTFRGQYF.

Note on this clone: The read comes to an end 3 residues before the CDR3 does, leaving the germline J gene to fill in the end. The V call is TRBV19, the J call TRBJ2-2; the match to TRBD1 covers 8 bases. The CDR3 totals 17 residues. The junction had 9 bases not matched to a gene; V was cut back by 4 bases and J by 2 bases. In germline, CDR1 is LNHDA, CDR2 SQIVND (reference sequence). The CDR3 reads CASSKRGQGANTGELFF. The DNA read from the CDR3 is TGTGCCAGTAGTAAACGCGGGCAGGGGGCAAACACCGGGGAG. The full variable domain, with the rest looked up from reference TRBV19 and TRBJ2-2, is DGGITQSPKYLFRKEGQNVTLSCEQNLNHDAMYWYRQDPGQGLRLIYYSQIVNDFQKGDIAEGYSVSREKKESFPLTVTSAQKNPTAFYLCASSKRGQGANTGELFFGEGSRLTVL.